This T cell receptor (beta chain) is drawn from a study of technical replicates of blood from several donors. Here immunoSEQ multiplex PCR was the method, and the copy in TCRdb shows in-frame clones only, minus some. This repertoire shows about 48,000 clones, 90% to 95% found once; its top ten account for about 3.9%. The germline V gene encodes CDR1 SGHVS and CDR2 FQNEAQ. The CDR3 loop spans 16 amino acids. The ends were cut back, 5 bases at V and 4 bases at J, with 20 bases in the middle. The chain couples TRBV7-8 to TRBJ2-5; TRBD2 is a possible D gene (7 bases). Sequenced material: PBMCs. The source of this sequence is a human donor in good health. Some clones in this sample may be carry-over from other donors' samples. CDR3 coding DNA: TGTGCCAGCAGCCCTAGAGGGTCGGGGGGCGGAGAGACCCAGTACTTC. Translated, it gives CASSPRGSGGGETQYF.